These T cell receptor beta chains were read from a single sample in a study of blood T cell repertoires in COVID-19. The protocol was immunoSEQ multiplex PCR, while the TCRdb copy is restricted to in-frame clones and leaves out a portion. Of about 210,000 clones in the sample, 88% are singletons; the top ten hold around 1.5%. Material for sequencing was peripheral blood. The origin of the receptors is a man aged 18 to 30 with active or convalescent COVID-19. The CDR3 runs from the conserved cysteine through the conserved F or W. The order of the fields is CDR3 protein, CDR3 DNA, V gene, clone size, J gene, D gene. The D gene is left open where the match is weak. Only some rows state a clone size, as once, few, many or a class for expanded clones.

CDR3aa: CASSVTDNSPLHF
CDR3nt: TGTGCCAGCAGTGTGACAGATAATTCACCCCTCCACTTT
v_gene: TRBV25-1
abundance: -
j_gene: TRBJ1-6
d_gene: -

CDR3aa: CASRQYRGVMGYGYTF
CDR3nt: TGTGCCAGCAGACAATACAGGGGAGTGATGGGCTATGGCTACACCTTC
v_gene: TRBV28
abundance: -
j_gene: TRBJ1-2
d_gene: TRBD1

CDR3aa: CASSQETGLYNSPLHF
CDR3nt: TGCGCCAGCAGCCAAGAGACAGGTCTCTATAATTCACCCCTCCACTTT
v_gene: TRBV4-1
abundance: -
j_gene: TRBJ1-6
d_gene: -

CDR3aa: CASSLASNNNYGYTF
CDR3nt: TGCGCCAGCAGCTTGGCCTCGAACAACAACTATGGCTACACCTTC
v_gene: TRBV5-1
abundance: -
j_gene: TRBJ1-2
d_gene: -

CDR3aa: CASSNYRGPGNTIYF
CDR3nt: TGCGCCAGCAGTAATTACAGGGGACCTGGAAACACCATATATTTT
v_gene: TRBV10-2
abundance: -
j_gene: TRBJ1-3
d_gene: TRBD1

CDR3aa: CASSTGTGRTF
CDR3nt: TGTGCCAGTAGTACCGGGACAGGGCGCACCTTC
v_gene: TRBV19
abundance: -
j_gene: TRBJ1-2
d_gene: TRBD1

CDR3aa: CASSHGPGAAGYTF
CDR3nt: TGTGCCAGCAGCCATGGACCAGGGGCAGCAGGCTACACCTTC
v_gene: TRBV3-1/TRBV3-2
abundance: -
j_gene: TRBJ1-2
d_gene: -

CDR3aa: CASSLVGAADTGELFF
CDR3nt: TGCGCCAGCAGCTTGGTGGGGGCGGCGGACACCGGGGAGCTGTTTTTT
v_gene: TRBV5-1
abundance: -
j_gene: TRBJ2-2
d_gene: -

CDR3aa: CASRLTGDYGYTF
CDR3nt: TGTGCCAGCAGATTGACAGGGGACTATGGCTACACCTTC
v_gene: TRBV6-5
abundance: -
j_gene: TRBJ1-2
d_gene: TRBD1

CDR3aa: CAWSGSGGYNEQFF
CDR3nt: TGTGCCTGGAGTGGGAGCGGGGGTTACAATGAGCAGTTCTTC
v_gene: TRBV30
abundance: -
j_gene: TRBJ2-1
d_gene: TRBD2

CDR3aa: CASSLIPGQDTEAFF
CDR3nt: TGTGCCAGCAGCTTGATCCCGGGACAGGACACTGAAGCTTTCTTT
v_gene: TRBV5-6
abundance: -
j_gene: TRBJ1-1
d_gene: TRBD1

CDR3aa: CASSPRTSGSWNEQFF
CDR3nt: TGTGCCAGCAGCCCCAGAACTAGCGGGAGTTGGAATGAGCAGTTCTTC
v_gene: TRBV9
abundance: -
j_gene: TRBJ2-1
d_gene: TRBD2

CDR3aa: CASSHLLAGIDPDTQYF
CDR3nt: TGTGCCAGCAGCCACTTACTAGCGGGCATTGACCCAGATACGCAGTATTTT
v_gene: TRBV4-2
abundance: -
j_gene: TRBJ2-3
d_gene: TRBD2

CDR3aa: CASSKVSTGGKETQYF
CDR3nt: TGTGCCAGTAGTAAAGTTTCAACAGGGGGCAAAGAGACCCAGTACTTC
v_gene: TRBV19
abundance: -
j_gene: TRBJ2-5
d_gene: TRBD1

CDR3aa: CASSAEGIAGGNNEQFF
CDR3nt: TGTGCCAGCAGCGCAGAGGGAATAGCGGGAGGCAACAATGAGCAGTTCTTC
v_gene: TRBV9
abundance: -
j_gene: TRBJ2-1
d_gene: TRBD2

CDR3aa: CASTGLAVSSYNEQFF
CDR3nt: TGTGCCAGCACCGGACTAGCGGTGAGCTCCTACAATGAGCAGTTCTTC
v_gene: TRBV7-9
abundance: -
j_gene: TRBJ2-1
d_gene: TRBD2

CDR3aa: CASSYLWDRGETQYF
CDR3nt: TGTGCCAGCAGTTACCTCTGGGACAGGGGGGAGACCCAGTACTTC
v_gene: TRBV6-2/TRBV6-3
abundance: -
j_gene: TRBJ2-5
d_gene: TRBD1

CDR3aa: CASSSRSQETQYF
CDR3nt: TGTGCCAGCAGTTCCAGGTCCCAAGAGACCCAGTACTTC
v_gene: TRBV6-1
abundance: -
j_gene: TRBJ2-5
d_gene: -

CDR3aa: CASSYPWGVPGSYEQYF
CDR3nt: TGTGCCAGCAGTTACCCCTGGGGAGTTCCTGGGTCCTACGAGCAGTACTTC
v_gene: TRBV6-2/TRBV6-3
abundance: -
j_gene: TRBJ2-7
d_gene: -

CDR3aa: CASSLTRVSPYNEQFF
CDR3nt: TGTGCCAGCAGCCTTACTAGAGTAAGCCCTTACAATGAGCAGTTCTTC
v_gene: TRBV6-6
abundance: once
j_gene: TRBJ2-1
d_gene: -

CDR3aa: CASSVSLVANEQFF
CDR3nt: TGTGCCAGCAGCGTCAGCCTAGTAGCTAATGAGCAGTTCTTC
v_gene: TRBV6-5
abundance: -
j_gene: TRBJ2-1
d_gene: -

CDR3aa: CASSVDPTNYGYTF
CDR3nt: TGTGCCAGCAGCGTGGACCCGACAAACTATGGCTACACCTTC
v_gene: TRBV5-4
abundance: -
j_gene: TRBJ1-2
d_gene: -

CDR3aa: CAWGPGLAGNEEQFF
CDR3nt: TGTGCCTGGGGTCCGGGACTAGCGGGAAACGAAGAGCAGTTCTTC
v_gene: TRBV30
abundance: -
j_gene: TRBJ2-1
d_gene: TRBD2

CDR3aa: CATSETGNQPQHF
CDR3nt: TGTGCCACCTCCGAGACAGGCAATCAGCCCCAGCATTTT
v_gene: TRBV6-5
abundance: -
j_gene: TRBJ1-5
d_gene: -

CDR3aa: CASSAEQGVWVTEAFF
CDR3nt: TGTGCCAGTAGTGCGGAACAGGGAGTATGGGTGACTGAAGCTTTCTTT
v_gene: TRBV19
abundance: -
j_gene: TRBJ1-1
d_gene: -

CDR3aa: CASSPAGDQPQHF
CDR3nt: TGTGCCAGCTCACCAGCAGGGGATCAGCCCCAGCATTTT
v_gene: TRBV18
abundance: -
j_gene: TRBJ1-5
d_gene: -

CDR3aa: CASSHSTGVQPQHF
CDR3nt: TGTGCCAGCAGCCATTCGACAGGGGTACAGCCCCAGCATTTT
v_gene: TRBV4-2
abundance: -
j_gene: TRBJ1-5
d_gene: TRBD1

CDR3aa: CASSSHTGFTGELFF
CDR3nt: TGTGCCAGCAGTTCACACACAGGATTCACCGGGGAGCTGTTTTTT
v_gene: TRBV6-2/TRBV6-3
abundance: -
j_gene: TRBJ2-2
d_gene: -

CDR3aa: CASSELSGGVTGELFF
CDR3nt: TGTGCCAGCAGTGAATTGAGCGGGGGGGTGACCGGGGAGCTGTTTTTT
v_gene: TRBV6-1
abundance: -
j_gene: TRBJ2-2
d_gene: TRBD2

CDR3aa: CASSLGARDTGELFF
CDR3nt: TGTGCCAGCAGCTTGGGGGCGCGGGACACCGGGGAGCTGTTTTTT
v_gene: TRBV5-4
abundance: -
j_gene: TRBJ2-2
d_gene: -

CDR3aa: CASSPPAGVLTEQYF
CDR3nt: TGTGCCAGCAGTCCACCGGCGGGAGTTTTGACCGAGCAGTACTTC
v_gene: TRBV28
abundance: -
j_gene: TRBJ2-7
d_gene: TRBD2

CDR3aa: CASSLGQGSYNYGYTF
CDR3nt: TGTGCCAGCAGCTTAGGACAGGGCAGTTATAACTATGGCTACACCTTC
v_gene: TRBV7-2
abundance: once
j_gene: TRBJ1-2
d_gene: TRBD1

CDR3aa: CASSSGGGGYNEQFF
CDR3nt: TGTGCCAGCAGCTCAGGGGGCGGTGGGTACAATGAGCAGTTCTTC
v_gene: TRBV7-3
abundance: -
j_gene: TRBJ2-1
d_gene: TRBD1

CDR3aa: CASRNVQGGRSNYGYTF
CDR3nt: TGTGCCAGCAGGAACGTTCAAGGGGGCAGGTCTAACTATGGCTACACCTTC
v_gene: TRBV3-1/TRBV3-2
abundance: -
j_gene: TRBJ1-2
d_gene: TRBD1

CDR3aa: CASRPLLGGGNSRTFYTF
CDR3nt: TGTGCCAGTAGGCCACTCCTCGGAGGCGGGAACTCCCGGACCTTCTACACCTTC
v_gene: TRBV19
abundance: once
j_gene: TRBJ1-2
d_gene: -

CDR3aa: CASSPRDRVFGYTF
CDR3nt: TGTGCCAGCAGTCCCCGGGACAGGGTCTTCGGCTACACCTTC
v_gene: TRBV27
abundance: -
j_gene: TRBJ1-2
d_gene: TRBD1

CDR3aa: CSVGRGTDTQYF
CDR3nt: TGCAGCGTTGGGAGAGGTACAGATACGCAGTATTTT
v_gene: TRBV29-1
abundance: -
j_gene: TRBJ2-3
d_gene: -

CDR3aa: CASSFIRDSNTEAFF
CDR3nt: TGCGCCAGCAGCTTTATTCGGGACTCGAACACTGAAGCTTTCTTT
v_gene: TRBV5-1
abundance: -
j_gene: TRBJ1-1
d_gene: -

CDR3aa: CASSPTRNGWEQFF
CDR3nt: TGTGCCAGCAGCCCAACGCGCAACGGGTGGGAGCAGTTCTTC
v_gene: TRBV11-3
abundance: -
j_gene: TRBJ2-1
d_gene: -

CDR3aa: CASSASGQGPYEQYF
CDR3nt: TGTGCCAGCAGCGCGTCAGGACAGGGCCCCTACGAGCAGTACTTC
v_gene: TRBV9
abundance: once
j_gene: TRBJ2-7
d_gene: TRBD1

CDR3aa: CASSLLLWGAGEQYF
CDR3nt: TGTGCCAGCAGCTTACTCCTTTGGGGCGCGGGGGAGCAGTACTTC
v_gene: TRBV11-2
abundance: -
j_gene: TRBJ2-7
d_gene: -

CDR3aa: CASFGMRDPNYGYTF
CDR3nt: TGTGCCAGCTTCGGGATGAGGGATCCTAACTATGGCTACACCTTC
v_gene: TRBV25-1
abundance: few
j_gene: TRBJ1-2
d_gene: -

CDR3aa: CASTQGGTHGETQYF
CDR3nt: TGTGCCAGCACCCAAGGTGGGACACATGGGGAGACCCAGTACTTC
v_gene: TRBV7-6
abundance: once
j_gene: TRBJ2-5
d_gene: -

CDR3aa: CAWRYGTVRDTIYF
CDR3nt: TGTGCCTGGAGGTATGGGACAGTAAGAGACACCATATATTTT
v_gene: TRBV30
abundance: once
j_gene: TRBJ1-3
d_gene: TRBD1

CDR3aa: CASSPRTSGVGDTQYF
CDR3nt: TGTGCCAGCAGCCCCCGGACTAGCGGGGTTGGGGATACGCAGTATTTT
v_gene: TRBV9
abundance: -
j_gene: TRBJ2-3
d_gene: TRBD2

CDR3aa: CASSFGTDYGYTF
CDR3nt: TGTGCCAGCAGCTTTGGGACAGACTATGGCTACACCTTC
v_gene: TRBV7-3
abundance: -
j_gene: TRBJ1-2
d_gene: TRBD1

CDR3aa: CASSFATSGTTGELFF
CDR3nt: TGTGCCAGCAGCTTTGCCACTAGCGGAACCACCGGGGAGCTGTTTTTT
v_gene: TRBV12-1
abundance: -
j_gene: TRBJ2-2
d_gene: -

CDR3aa: CASSQGADQPQHF
CDR3nt: TGTGCCAGCAGCCAAGGGGCCGATCAGCCCCAGCATTTT
v_gene: TRBV14
abundance: once
j_gene: TRBJ1-5
d_gene: -

CDR3aa: CASSLRPGLATTDTQYF
CDR3nt: TGTGCCAGCAGCTTACGACCGGGACTCGCAACGACAGATACGCAGTATTTT
v_gene: TRBV7-9
abundance: -
j_gene: TRBJ2-3
d_gene: -

CDR3aa: CASSGGRDQETQYF
CDR3nt: TGTGCCAGCAGCGGAGGCAGAGACCAAGAGACCCAGTACTTC
v_gene: TRBV5-4
abundance: -
j_gene: TRBJ2-5
d_gene: -

CDR3aa: CASSWVKGGEQFF
CDR3nt: TGTGCCAGCAGTTGGGTAAAGGGAGGTGAGCAGTTCTTC
v_gene: TRBV6-5
abundance: -
j_gene: TRBJ2-1
d_gene: -

CDR3aa: CATSPGANEQFF
CDR3nt: TGTGCCACCAGCCCGGGTGCCAATGAGCAGTTCTTC
v_gene: TRBV24-1
abundance: once
j_gene: TRBJ2-1
d_gene: -

CDR3aa: CASSQQGYNEQFF
CDR3nt: TGCGCCAGCAGCCAACAGGGATACAATGAGCAGTTCTTC
v_gene: TRBV4-1
abundance: -
j_gene: TRBJ2-1
d_gene: -

CDR3aa: CSARLVDTQYF
CDR3nt: TGCAGTGCTAGACTCGTGGATACGCAGTATTTT
v_gene: TRBV20-1
abundance: -
j_gene: TRBJ2-3
d_gene: -

CDR3aa: CASSLESGRTYSNQPQHF
CDR3nt: TGTGCCAGCAGCTTAGAAAGCGGAAGAACATATAGCAATCAGCCCCAGCATTTT
v_gene: TRBV7-2
abundance: -
j_gene: TRBJ1-5
d_gene: -